The 3 T cell receptor beta chains below were found in one sample sequenced in a study of cytomegalovirus exposure and HLA in healthy donors. Researchers ran the PCR with 60 Vbeta and 13 Jbeta primers. TCRdb's copy holds only in-frame clones and misses some; the assay was immunoSEQ multiplex PCR. This table holds about 170,000 clones, roughly 85% found once. Specimen: PBMCs. These receptors were collected from a male donor in good health and CMV-seronegative.

This chain uses TRBV5-6 with TRBJ1-5; 7 bases align to TRBD1. Trimming took 0 bases from V and 6 from J; bases not matched to a gene: 3. The CDR3 spans 14 residues. The germline V gene has CDR1 SGHDT and CDR2 YYEEEE. The CDR3 nucleotides read TGTGCCAGCAGCTTGGGGCCAGGGGGTCAGCCCCAGCATTTT. This gives the protein CASSLGPGGQPQHF.

The rearrangement links TRBV25-1 to TRBJ1-1; D gene unclear. V lost 4 bases to trimming and J lost 0 bases, with 9 bases between them. The germline gives CDR1 MGHDK, CDR2 SYGVNS. The CDR3 runs to 14 residues. This chain's CDR3 is CASSAPPMNTEAFF. For the CDR3, the DNA is TGTGCCAGCAGTGCACCGCCTATGAACACTGAAGCTTTCTTT. The whole variable domain, filled in from reference TRBV25-1 and TRBJ1-1, reads EADIYQTPRYLVIGTGKKITLECSQTMGHDKMYWYQQDPGMELHLIHYSYGVNSTEKGDLSSESTVSRIRTEHFPLTLESARPSHTSQYLCASSAPPMNTEAFFGQGTRLTVV.

V and J are TRBV29-1 and TRBJ2-2, with TRBD1 matching 8 bases. CDR3 length: 13 residues. J gave up 5 bases and V 4 bases, and 3 bases lay outside the gene matches. CDR1 and CDR2 from the germline V gene are SQVTM and ANQGSEA. CDR3 protein: CSVGTGTTGELFF. DNA of the CDR3: TGCAGCGTTGGGACAGGGACTACCGGGGAGCTGTTTTTT.